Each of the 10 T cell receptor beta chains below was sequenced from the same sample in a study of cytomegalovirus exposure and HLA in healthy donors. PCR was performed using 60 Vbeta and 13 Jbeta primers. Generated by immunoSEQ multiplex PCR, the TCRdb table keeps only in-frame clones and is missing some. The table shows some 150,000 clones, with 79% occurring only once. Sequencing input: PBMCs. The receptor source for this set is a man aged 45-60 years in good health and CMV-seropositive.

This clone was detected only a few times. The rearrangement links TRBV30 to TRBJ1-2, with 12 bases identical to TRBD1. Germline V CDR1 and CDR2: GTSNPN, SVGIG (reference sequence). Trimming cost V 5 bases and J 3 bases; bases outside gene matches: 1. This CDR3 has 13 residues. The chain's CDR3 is CAWGTGGHYGYTF. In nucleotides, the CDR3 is TGTGCCTGGGGGACAGGGGGCCACTATGGCTACACCTTC.

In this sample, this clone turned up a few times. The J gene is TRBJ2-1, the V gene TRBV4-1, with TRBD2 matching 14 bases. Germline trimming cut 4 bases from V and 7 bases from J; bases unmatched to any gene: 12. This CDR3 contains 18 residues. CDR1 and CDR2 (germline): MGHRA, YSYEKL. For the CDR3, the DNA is TGCGCCAGCAGCCCTGGACTAGCGGGAGGTAGGGCGAGGAATGAGCAGTTCTTC. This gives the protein CASSPGLAGGRARNEQFF.

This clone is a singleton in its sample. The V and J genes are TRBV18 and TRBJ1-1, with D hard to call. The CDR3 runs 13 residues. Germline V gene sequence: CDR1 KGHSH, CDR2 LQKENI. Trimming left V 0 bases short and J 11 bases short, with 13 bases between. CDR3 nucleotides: TGTGCCAGCTCACCACCGTACCAGGATGGGGCTTTCTTT. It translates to CASSPPYQDGAFF.

The CDR3 DNA follows: TGTGCCAGCAGCTTAGACGGGGAGCGTGCAGATACGCAGTATTTT. It translates to CASSLDGERADTQYF. The rearrangement uses TRBV7-2 and TRBJ2-3; perhaps TRBD2 as D (5 bases). V was trimmed by 1 base and J by 4 bases, leaving 12 bases between them. The V gene's germline CDR1 is SGHTA and CDR2 FQGNSA. The CDR3 consists of 15 residues.

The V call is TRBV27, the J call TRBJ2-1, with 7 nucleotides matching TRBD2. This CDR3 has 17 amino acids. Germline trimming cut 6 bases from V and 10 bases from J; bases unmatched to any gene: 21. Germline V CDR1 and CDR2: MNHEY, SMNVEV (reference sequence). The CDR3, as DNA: TGTGCCAGCAGCCGCCCTTTTGGGGGAGGGTCCAAGATAGAGCAGTTCTTC. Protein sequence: CASSRPFGGGSKIEQFF.

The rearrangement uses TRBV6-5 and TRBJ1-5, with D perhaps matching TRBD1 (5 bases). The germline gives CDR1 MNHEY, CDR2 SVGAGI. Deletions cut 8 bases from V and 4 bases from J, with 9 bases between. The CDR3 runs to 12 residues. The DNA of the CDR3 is TGTGCCAGCCGGCGGGGGAATCAGCCCCAGCATTTT. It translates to CASRRGNQPQHF.

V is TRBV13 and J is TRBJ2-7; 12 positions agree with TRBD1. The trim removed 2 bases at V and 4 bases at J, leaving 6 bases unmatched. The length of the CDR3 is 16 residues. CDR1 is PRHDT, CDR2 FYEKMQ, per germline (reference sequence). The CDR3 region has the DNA TGTGCCAGCAGCTTACGACCGGGACAGGGGGCGTACGAGCAGTACTTC. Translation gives CASSLRPGQGAYEQYF.

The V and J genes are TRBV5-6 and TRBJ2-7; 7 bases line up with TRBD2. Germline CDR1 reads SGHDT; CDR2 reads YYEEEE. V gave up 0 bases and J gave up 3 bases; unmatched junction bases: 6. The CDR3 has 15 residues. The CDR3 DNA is TGTGCCAGCAGCTTGGCGCCTAGCGGAAACTACGAGCAGTACTTC. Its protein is CASSLAPSGNYEQYF.

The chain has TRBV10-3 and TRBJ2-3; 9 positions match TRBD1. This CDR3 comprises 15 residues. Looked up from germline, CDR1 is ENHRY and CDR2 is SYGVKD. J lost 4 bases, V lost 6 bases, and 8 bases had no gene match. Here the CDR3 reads CAIRAGQGNADTQYF. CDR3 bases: TGTGCCATCAGGGCGGGACAGGGTAACGCAGATACGCAGTATTTT.

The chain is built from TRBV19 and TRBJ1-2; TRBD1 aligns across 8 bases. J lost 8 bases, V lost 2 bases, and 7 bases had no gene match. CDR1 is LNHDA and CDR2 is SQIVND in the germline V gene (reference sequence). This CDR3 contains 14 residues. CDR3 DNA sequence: TGTGCCAGTAGTATATCCGACAGGGGTGGAGGCTACACCTTC. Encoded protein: CASSISDRGGGYTF.